Below are 18 T cell receptor beta chains sequenced from a single sample in a study of blood T cell repertoires in COVID-19. Repertoires were generated with immunoSEQ multiplex PCR, while TCRdb's copy carries only in-frame clones and drops some. The sample has 150,000 to 160,000 clones, roughly 84% seen once. What was sequenced was peripheral blood. These TCRs come from a woman in her 50s with acute or convalescent COVID-19.

The chain joins TRBV12-5 to TRBJ1-4, with 10 positions matching TRBD1. Germline trimming cut 6 bases from V and 8 bases from J; bases unmatched to any gene: 6. Germline CDR1 is LGHNT and CDR2 is FRNRAP. The CDR3 has 14 residues. The CDR3 DNA follows: TGTGCTAGTGGCCCGGGACAGGGGAGGGAAAAACTGTTTTTT. It is translated as CASGPGQGREKLFF.

CDR3: CASSFDRGETQYF. The CDR3 region has the DNA TGTGCCAGCAGTTTCGACAGGGGAGAGACCCAGTACTTC. This chain uses TRBV6-5 with TRBJ2-5; TRBD1 aligns across 8 bases. Losses at the gene ends were 4 bases for V and 4 bases for J; bases not matched to a gene: 2. Per the germline V gene, CDR1 is MNHEY and CDR2 is SVGAGI. CDR3 size: 13 residues.

This clone was counted between two and nine times. The chain carries TRBV18 and TRBJ2-1, with D possibly being TRBD1 (6 bases). Trimming stripped 0 bases from V and 13 bases from J, with 13 bases between. Germline CDR1 and CDR2: KGHSH and LQKENI. The CDR3 runs 13 residues. CDR3 sequence: CASSPPRTDKQFF. CDR3 nucleotides: TGTGCCAGCTCACCACCAAGGACAGATAAACAGTTCTTC. The whole variable domain, remainder taken from reference TRBV18 and TRBJ2-1, is NAGVMQNPRHLVRRRGQEARLRCSPMKGHSHVYWYRQLPEEGLKFMVYLQKENIIDESGMPKERFSAEFPKEGPSILRIQQVVRGDSAAYFCASSPPRTDKQFFGPGTRLTVL.

In this sample, this clone turned up once. The chain carries TRBV2 and TRBJ2-3, with D possibly matching TRBD1 (6 bases). Germline V gene lookup returns CDR1 SNHLY and CDR2 FYNNEI. Trimming stripped 6 bases from V and 2 bases from J, with 12 bases between. The CDR3 is 14 residues long. CDR3 nucleotides: TGTGCCAGCAGAGAGACAGGTCACACAGATACGCAGTATTTT. This encodes CASRETGHTDTQYF.

This chain connects TRBV11-2 to TRBJ1-2; TRBD1 matches 8 bases. This CDR3 is built from 14 residues. V trimming: 2 bases; J trimming: 6 bases; junction bases outside the gene matches: 5. CDR1 and CDR2 (germline): SGHAT, FQNNGV. The CDR3 DNA sequence: TGTGCCAGCAGCTTACTCAGGGGGCAGGATGGCTACACCTTC. It translates to CASSLLRGQDGYTF.

The V call is TRBV7-2, the J call TRBJ2-5; TRBD2 matches 16 bases. Germline CDR1 and CDR2: SGHTA and FQGNSA. This CDR3 has 17 residues. The junction had 8 bases not matched to a gene; V was cut back by 5 bases and J by 5 bases. This CDR3 reads CASSLGLAGGYGETQYF. The CDR3 coding sequence is TGTGCCAGCAGCCTGGGACTAGCGGGAGGGTACGGGGAGACCCAGTACTTC.

This rearrangement joins TRBV21-1 to TRBJ1-1; the tabulated D call, TRBD1, remains unverified against the DNA. TRBV21-1 is a recognized pseudogene. The CDR3 sequence is 16 residues long. CDR3 amino acids: CASSKVKGQGERKAFF. DNA of the CDR3: TGTGCCAGCAGCAAAGTTAAGGGACAGGGGGAAAGAAAAGCTTTCTTT.

This rearrangement joins TRBV27 to TRBJ2-7; possible D gene TRBD1, 6 bases. CDR3 length: 13 amino acids. The V end was cut by 1 base, the J end by 4 bases, with 8 bases between. Germline CDR1 MNHEY, CDR2 SMNVEV (reference sequence). This chain's CDR3 is CASSLLRGYEQYF. The CDR3 nucleotides read TGTGCCAGCAGTTTATTAAGGGGGTACGAGCAGTACTTC.

The chain recombines TRBV7-2 with TRBJ2-5; TRBD2 aligns across 11 bases. This CDR3 has 17 residues. The germline CDR1 and CDR2 sequences are SGHTA and FQGNSA. V was clipped by 4 bases and J by 9 bases; unmatched bases: 16. CDR3 DNA sequence: TGTGCCAGCAGCTCACCAGCTAGCGGGGGGACTGTTTTTGCCCAGTACTTC. The encoded protein is CASSSPASGGTVFAQYF.

The chain uses TRBV6-5 and TRBJ2-3, with 7 bases that match TRBD2. The CDR3 contains 16 residues. V shed 3 bases and J 0 bases; nucleotides not matched to a gene: 6. Germline CDR1 and CDR2: MNHEY and SVGAGI. CDR3 nucleotides: TGTGCCAGCAGTTATACCCTAGCGGCTAGCACAGATACGCAGTATTTT. It translates to CASSYTLAASTDTQYF.

The genes are TRBV6-5 and TRBJ1-4; no reliable D call. The CDR3 sequence is 14 residues long. Trimming left V 0 bases short and J 7 bases short, with 9 bases between. The germline V gene has CDR1 MNHEY and CDR2 SVGAGI. The CDR3 DNA is TGTGCCAGCAGTTACTCTACGGGTTCTGAAAAACTGTTTTTT. Its protein is CASSYSTGSEKLFF.

The chain is built from TRBV19 and TRBJ1-4; D is uncertain. CDR1 is LNHDA and CDR2 is SQIVND in the germline V gene (reference sequence). The CDR3 is 15 amino acids. V gave up 1 base and J gave up 0 bases, with 6 bases separating them. The CDR3 sequence: CASSIAQTTNEKLFF. The DNA of the CDR3 is TGTGCCAGTAGTATAGCACAGACAACTAATGAAAAACTGTTTTTT.

This chain joins TRBV7-6 and TRBJ2-1; TRBD2 agrees at 11 bases. The CDR3 is 16 residues long. V was clipped by 5 bases and J by 6 bases; unmatched bases: 9. The germline gives CDR1 SGHVS, CDR2 FNYEAQ. The CDR3 is CASSLTSGGGSNEQFF. Written as DNA, the CDR3 is TGTGCCAGCAGCCTAACTAGCGGGGGTGGGTCCAATGAGCAGTTCTTC.

V and J are TRBV7-3 and TRBJ2-1; 8 nucleotides line up with TRBD1. The CDR3 has 15 amino acids. With V trimmed by 5 bases and J by 4 bases, 7 bases remained unmatched. Germline V CDR1 and CDR2: SGHTA, FQGTGA. The CDR3: CASSADRGEYNEQFF. The CDR3 DNA follows: TGTGCCAGCAGCGCCGACAGGGGAGAGTACAATGAGCAGTTCTTC.

The chain links TRBV19 to TRBJ2-2; TRBD1 is a possible D gene (6 bases). This CDR3 region has 14 residues. Germline V gene lookup returns CDR1 LNHDA and CDR2 SQIVND (reference sequence). V was trimmed by 5 bases and J by 0 bases, leaving 7 bases between them. The chain's CDR3 is CASSDRSNTGELFF. The CDR3 DNA follows: TGTGCCAGTAGTGACAGGTCGAACACCGGGGAGCTGTTTTTT.

The V call is TRBV10-3, the J call TRBJ2-3; 13 bases fit TRBD2. CDR3 size: 16 residues. Germline CDR1 is ENHRY and CDR2 is SYGVKD. Trimming cost V 6 bases and J 7 bases; bases outside gene matches: 10. The DNA for the CDR3 is TGTGCCATCAGCGCAGGACTAGCGGGAGAAGGCTATACGCAGTATTTT. As protein: CAISAGLAGEGYTQYF.

The J gene is TRBJ1-2, the V gene TRBV2, with D unclear. The CDR3 has 12 amino acids. Germline V gene lookup returns CDR1 SNHLY and CDR2 FYNNEI. Trimming took off 6 bases at V and 2 bases at J, with 7 bases between the two ends. CDR3 DNA sequence: TGTGCCAGCAGCCAGATAAACTATGGCTACACCTTC. It translates to CASSQINYGYTF.

This chain links TRBV2 with TRBJ1-5, with TRBD1 matching 11 bases. Germline loops: CDR1 SNHLY, CDR2 FYNNEI. Unmatched junction bases numbered 4, after V lost 8 bases and J lost 1 base. The length of the CDR3 is 15 residues. For the CDR3, the DNA is TGTGCCAGCGACGGACAGGGGGCCAGCAATCAGCCCCAGCATTTT. Translating gives CASDGQGASNQPQHF.